This record concerns one T cell receptor (beta chain) sequence. Time point given: newly diagnosed GD, antithyroid drugs for less than 3 months. From PBMCs, RNA was extracted and then used to make the TCR library. This CDR3 region has 17 residues. Germline V gene data show CDR1 as WSHSY and CDR2 as SAAADI. V lost 2 bases and J lost 2; bases outside the gene matches: 7. The data belong to a study of regulatory T cells in long-lasting Graves disease. For TCR beta, libraries came from iRepertoire HTBI primers and Arm-PCR of CDR3 regions. TCRdb passed the multiplex PCR reads through MiXCR, listing each CDR3 protein once. Of 400,000 to 500,000 distinct CDR3 sequences listed, roughly 15% were seen once; the top ten hold roughly 8%. The sample was also reused in another study, on T cells in Graves' hyperthyroidism and ophthalmopathy. That source reports: A lack of ophthalmopathy progression within 18 months defined stable Graves' hyperthyroidism. An initial round of RT-PCR targeting the TCR CDR3 relied on the HTBI primer set.

Sequenced here: peripheral blood mononuclear cells (PBMCs), sampled at new diagnosis, from a patient treated with antithyroid drugs. V and J are TRBV10-2 and TRBJ2-1; the match to TRBD2 covers 9 bases. The receptor was derived from a woman aged 40-49 years with Graves disease. Here the CDR3 reads CASSETGREGPYNEQFF. The CDR3 DNA reads as TGCGCCAGCAGTGAGACAGGGCGGGAGGGCCCCTACAATGAGCAGTTCTTC.